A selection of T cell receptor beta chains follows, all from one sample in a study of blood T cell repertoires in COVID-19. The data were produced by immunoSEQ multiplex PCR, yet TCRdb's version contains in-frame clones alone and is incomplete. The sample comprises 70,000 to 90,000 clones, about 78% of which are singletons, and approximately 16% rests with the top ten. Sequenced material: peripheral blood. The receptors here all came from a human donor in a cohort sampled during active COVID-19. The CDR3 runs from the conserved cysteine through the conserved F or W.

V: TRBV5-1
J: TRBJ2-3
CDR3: CASSLQRGGEGDTQYF

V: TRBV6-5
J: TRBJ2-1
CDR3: CASRGLAGYNEQFF

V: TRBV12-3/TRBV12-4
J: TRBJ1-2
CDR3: CASSATGGSGYTF

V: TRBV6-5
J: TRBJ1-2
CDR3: CASSYGAGYGYTF

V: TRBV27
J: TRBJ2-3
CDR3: CASSFTAGVSTDTQYF

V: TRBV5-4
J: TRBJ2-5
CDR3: CASSLRQGAETQYF

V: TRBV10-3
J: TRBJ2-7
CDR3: CAISESDSYEQYF

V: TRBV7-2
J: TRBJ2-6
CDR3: CASSLVGWTGAWGANVLTF

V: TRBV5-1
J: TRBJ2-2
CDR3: CASSLRAGNTGELFF

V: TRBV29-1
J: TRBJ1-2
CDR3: CSVSPQNYGYTF

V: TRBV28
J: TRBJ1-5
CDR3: CASSLAGTGGNQPQHF

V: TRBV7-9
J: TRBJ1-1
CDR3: CASSPTGNTEAFF

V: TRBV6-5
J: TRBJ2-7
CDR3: CASSYSAGVAREQYF

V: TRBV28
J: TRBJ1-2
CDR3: CASSPADPTGGYGYTF

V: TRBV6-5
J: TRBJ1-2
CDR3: CASRKDREEYGYTF

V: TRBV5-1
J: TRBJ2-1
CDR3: CASSASLGTSMGEQFF

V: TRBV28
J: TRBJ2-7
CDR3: CASDGQGKYEQYF